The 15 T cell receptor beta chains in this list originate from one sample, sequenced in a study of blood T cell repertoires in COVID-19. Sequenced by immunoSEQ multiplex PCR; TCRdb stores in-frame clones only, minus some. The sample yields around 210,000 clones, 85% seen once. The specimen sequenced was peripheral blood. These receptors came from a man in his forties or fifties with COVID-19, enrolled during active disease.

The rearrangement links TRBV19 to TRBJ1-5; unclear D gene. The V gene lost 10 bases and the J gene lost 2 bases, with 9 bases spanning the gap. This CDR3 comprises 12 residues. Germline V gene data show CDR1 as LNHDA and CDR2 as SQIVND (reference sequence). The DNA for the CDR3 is TGTGCCACGAACCGGGGCAATCAGCCCCAGCATTTT. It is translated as CATNRGNQPQHF.

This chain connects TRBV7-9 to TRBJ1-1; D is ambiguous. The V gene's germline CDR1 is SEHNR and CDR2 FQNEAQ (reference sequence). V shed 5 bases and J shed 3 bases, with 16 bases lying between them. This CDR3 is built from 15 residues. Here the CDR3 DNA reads TGTGCCAGCAGCCTGGGGAGCTCCGGGGACACTGAAGCTTTCTTT. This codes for CASSLGSSGDTEAFF.

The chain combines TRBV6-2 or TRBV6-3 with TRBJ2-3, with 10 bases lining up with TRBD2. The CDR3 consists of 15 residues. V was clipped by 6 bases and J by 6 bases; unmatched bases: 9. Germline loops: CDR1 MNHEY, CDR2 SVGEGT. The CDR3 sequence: CASSLKAGGADTQYF. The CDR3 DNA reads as TGTGCCAGCAGCCTAAAAGCGGGGGGGGCCGATACGCAGTATTTT.

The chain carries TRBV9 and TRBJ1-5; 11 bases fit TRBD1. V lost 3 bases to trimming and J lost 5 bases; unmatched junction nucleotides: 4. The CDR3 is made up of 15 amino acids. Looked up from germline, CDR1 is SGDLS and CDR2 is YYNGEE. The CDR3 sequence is CASSAGTGGYQPQHF. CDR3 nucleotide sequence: TGTGCCAGCAGCGCCGGGACAGGGGGATATCAGCCCCAGCATTTT.

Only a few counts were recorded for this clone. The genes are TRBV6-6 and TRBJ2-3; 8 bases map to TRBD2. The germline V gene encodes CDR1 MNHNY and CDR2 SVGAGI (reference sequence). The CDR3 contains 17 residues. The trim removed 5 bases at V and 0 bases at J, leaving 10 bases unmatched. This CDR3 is CASSRHSGGASTDTQYF. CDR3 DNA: TGTGCCAGCAGTCGACACTCCGGGGGGGCTAGCACAGATACGCAGTATTTT.

CDR3 in DNA: TGTGCCAGCAGCTTCCGACAGCTTCAAGAGACCCAGTACTTC. The encoded protein is CASSFRQLQETQYF. This chain joins TRBV5-5 and TRBJ2-5, with a weak D call TRBD1 (5 bases). Germline V gene sequence: CDR1 SGHKS, CDR2 YYEKEE (reference sequence). The V and J ends lost 2 bases and 2 bases respectively, with 10 bases between them. This CDR3 is built from 14 residues. Full variable domain (remainder filled in from reference TRBV5-5 and TRBJ2-5): DAGVTQSPTHLIKTRGQQVTLRCSPISGHKSVSWYQQVLGQGPQFIFQYYEKEERGRGNFPDRFSARQFPNYSSELNVNALLLGDSALYLCASSFRQLQETQYFGPGTRLLVL.

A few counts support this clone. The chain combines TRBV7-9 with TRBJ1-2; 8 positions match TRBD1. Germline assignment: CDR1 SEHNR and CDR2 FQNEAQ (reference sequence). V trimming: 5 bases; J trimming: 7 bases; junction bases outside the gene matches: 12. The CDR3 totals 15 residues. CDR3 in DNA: TGTGCCAGCAGCCCAACAGGGACAGGCCCCTCTGGCTACACCTTC. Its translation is CASSPTGTGPSGYTF.

The CDR3 DNA follows: TGTGCCAGCAGCTTGGACGGACTTGTCTCTAGCACAGATACGCAGTATTTT. Its protein product is CASSLDGLVSSTDTQYF. The genes are TRBV5-6 and TRBJ2-3, with a tentative D call TRBD2 (5 bases). Germline V gene sequence: CDR1 SGHDT, CDR2 YYEEEE. The V end was cut by 0 bases, the J end by 0 bases, with 14 bases between. The CDR3 has 17 amino acids.

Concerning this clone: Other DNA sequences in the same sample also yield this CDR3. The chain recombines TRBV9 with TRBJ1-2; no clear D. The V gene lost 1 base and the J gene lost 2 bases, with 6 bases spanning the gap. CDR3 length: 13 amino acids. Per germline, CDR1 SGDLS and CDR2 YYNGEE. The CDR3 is CASSVTENYGYTF. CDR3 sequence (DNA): TGTGCCAGCAGCGTAACAGAAAACTATGGCTACACCTTC.

The CDR3 protein is CASSRGLAGTGELFF. The CDR3 region has the DNA TGTGCCAGTAGCCGGGGACTAGCGGGGACCGGGGAGCTGTTTTTT. The chain couples TRBV19 to TRBJ2-2; 13 bases align to TRBD2. The length of the CDR3 is 15 residues. The V gene's germline CDR1 is LNHDA and CDR2 SQIVND (reference sequence). V shed 6 bases, J shed 5 bases, and the junction held 3 bases outside the gene matches.

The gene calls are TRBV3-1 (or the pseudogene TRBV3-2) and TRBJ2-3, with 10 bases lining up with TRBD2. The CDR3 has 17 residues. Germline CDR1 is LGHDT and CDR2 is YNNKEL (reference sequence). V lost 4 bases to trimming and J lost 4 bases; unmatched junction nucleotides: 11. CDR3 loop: CASSRYLAGAVADTQYF. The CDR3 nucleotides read TGTGCCAGCAGCCGATATCTAGCGGGGGCTGTTGCAGATACGCAGTATTTT.

The CDR3 region has the DNA TGTGCCAGCAGTGAGACGGGACAGGTATTCACTGGGGCCAACGTCCTGACTTTC. It is translated as CASSETGQVFTGANVLTF. The genes are TRBV6-1 and TRBJ2-6, with 8 positions matching TRBD1. V was pared by 3 bases and J by 2 bases, with 9 bases of the junction left unmatched. The CDR3 covers 18 residues. Germline V gives CDR1 MNHNS, CDR2 SASEGT.

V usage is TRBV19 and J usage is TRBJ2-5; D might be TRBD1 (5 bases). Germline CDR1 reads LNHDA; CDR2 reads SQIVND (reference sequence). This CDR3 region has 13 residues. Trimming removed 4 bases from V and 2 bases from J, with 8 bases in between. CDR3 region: CASSRAGQETQYF. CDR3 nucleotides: TGTGCCAGTAGTAGAGCAGGGCAAGAGACCCAGTACTTC.

The CDR3 bases are TGTGCCAGCAGCCCTAGGGAGAGGGCGAGGGATGAGCAGTTCTTC. This translates into CASSPRERARDEQFF. V is TRBV11-2 and J is TRBJ2-1, with TRBD2 as a possible D gene (5 bases). This CDR3 is built from 15 residues. Per the germline V gene, CDR1 is SGHAT and CDR2 is FQNNGV. V lost 5 bases and J lost 8, with 19 bases in between.

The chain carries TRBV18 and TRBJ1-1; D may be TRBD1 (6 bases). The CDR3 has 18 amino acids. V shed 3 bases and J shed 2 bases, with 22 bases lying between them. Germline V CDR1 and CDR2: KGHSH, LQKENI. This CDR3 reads CASSPPASDRRINTEAFF. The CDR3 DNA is TGTGCCAGCTCACCCCCCGCCTCAGACAGGCGGATTAACACTGAAGCTTTCTTT.